Each of the 17 T cell receptor beta chains below was sequenced from the same sample in a study of OX40 agonist ivuxolimab in advanced cancers. The table came from immunoSEQ multiplex PCR; TCRdb's copy has only in-frame clones and leaves some out. The sample records fewer than 95,000 clones, around four fifths being singletons. This specimen consisted of CD4+ or CD8+ T cells sorted from blood, obtained in a trial of the OX40 agonist ivuxolimab. All receptors come from an adult with an advanced solid tumor such as melanoma, head and neck, liver or kidney cancer.

The chain recombines TRBV29-1 with TRBJ1-1; 9 bases map to TRBD1. Germline CDR1 reads SQVTM; CDR2 reads ANQGSEA. V lost 7 bases to trimming and J lost 5 bases; unmatched junction nucleotides: 11. This CDR3 comprises 14 residues. The CDR3 region has the DNA TGCAGCGGTCAGGCCGGGACAGGGCGGACTGAAGCTTTCTTT. Translation gives CSGQAGTGRTEAFF.

CDR3 region: CAISESRGDEAFF. The CDR3 DNA reads as TGTGCCATCAGTGAGTCGAGAGGGGATGAAGCTTTCTTT. The chain is built from TRBV10-3 and TRBJ1-1; maybe TRBD1 (5 bases). The CDR3 runs 13 residues. V shed 0 bases and J shed 7 bases, with 9 bases lying between them. Germline assignment: CDR1 ENHRY and CDR2 SYGVKD.

This chain connects TRBV19 to TRBJ1-1; the match to TRBD1 covers 7 bases. The junction had 14 bases not matched to a gene; V was cut back by 3 bases and J by 7 bases. Germline V gene data show CDR1 as LNHDA and CDR2 as SQIVND (reference sequence). The CDR3 is made up of 16 amino acids. CDR3 region: CASSMFPSTGRLEAFF. The CDR3 coding sequence is TGTGCCAGTAGTATGTTCCCTTCGACAGGGAGACTTGAAGCTTTCTTT.

The chain links TRBV14 to TRBJ2-2; D unclear. Germline-derived CDR1 and CDR2 are SGHDN and FVKESK. V lost 4 bases and J lost 2, with 8 bases in between. There are 14 residues in the CDR3. The chain's CDR3 is CASSLLGNTGELFF. In DNA form, the CDR3 reads TGTGCCAGCAGCCTTCTTGGTAACACCGGGGAGCTGTTTTTT. Complete variable domain (other parts from reference TRBV14 and TRBJ2-2): EAGVTQFPSHSVIEKGQTVTLRCDPISGHDNLYWYRRVMGKEIKFLLHFVKESKQDESGMPNNRFLAERTGGTYSTLKVQPAELEDSGVYFCASSLLGNTGELFFGEGSRLTVL.

The chain carries TRBV9 and TRBJ2-5, with D maybe TRBD1 (6 bases). Germline V lookup: CDR1 SGDLS, CDR2 YYNGEE. The CDR3 loop spans 15 amino acids. V was shortened by 3 bases and J by 2 bases, with 14 bases between the two germline ends. CDR3 protein: CASSASGALQETQYF. CDR3 bases: TGTGCCAGCAGCGCTTCAGGGGCCTTACAAGAGACCCAGTACTTC.

This chain links TRBV5-1 with TRBJ2-5, with D perhaps TRBD1 or TRBD2 (5 bases each). The J call may be faulty, since TRBJ2-7 better matches the DNA end. Germline V CDR1 and CDR2: SGHRS, YFSETQ. This CDR3 region has 15 residues. This chain's CDR3 is CASSLLGPGDYEQYF. CDR3 nucleotides: TGCGCCAGCAGCTTGTTGGGGCCCGGGGACTACGAGCAGTACTTC.

V and J are TRBV27 and TRBJ1-6; D possibly corresponds to TRBD1 (6 bases). CDR3 length: 14 amino acids. CDR1 is MNHEY and CDR2 is SMNVEV in the germline V gene (reference sequence). V gave up 3 bases and J gave up 7 bases, with 10 bases separating them. For the CDR3, the DNA is TGTGCCAGCAGTTTTTGGGACAAAAATTCACCCCTCCACTTT. Translation: CASSFWDKNSPLHF.

In its sample, this clone was seen once. The chain is built from TRBV4-1 and TRBJ2-4; D might be TRBD2 (6 bases). The germline V gene has CDR1 MGHRA and CDR2 YSYEKL. Trimming removed 4 bases at V and 2 bases at J, with 15 bases between. This CDR3 has 16 amino acids. In nucleotides, the CDR3 is TGCGCCAGCAGCCCGCTAGCGTTGGGGTCCAAAAACATTCAGTACTTC. Translating it yields CASSPLALGSKNIQYF.

V is TRBV6-5 and J is TRBJ2-7; D unresolved. CDR3 length equals 12 residues. Germline V gives CDR1 MNHEY, CDR2 SVGAGI. V was shortened by 5 bases and J by 4 bases, with 9 bases between the two germline ends. In nucleotides, the CDR3 is TGTGCCAGCAGTCACGACCAATACGAGCAGTACTTC. Translation gives CASSHDQYEQYF.

This chain uses TRBV5-1 with TRBJ2-7; perhaps TRBD2 as D (7 bases). There are 13 residues in the CDR3. Germline CDR1 SGHRS, CDR2 YFSETQ. The V gene lost 0 bases and the J gene lost 8 bases, with 12 bases spanning the gap. The CDR3 DNA reads TGCGCCAGCAGCTTGGCCTGGGGGGGCAAGCAGTACGTC. Its protein product is CASSLAWGGKQYV.

The chain is built from TRBV19 and TRBJ2-2; TRBD1 agrees at 7 bases. CDR1 is LNHDA and CDR2 is SQIVND in the germline V gene (reference sequence). Losses at the gene ends were 4 bases for V and 4 bases for J; bases not matched to a gene: 3. The length of the CDR3 is 14 residues. CDR3 in DNA: TGTGCCAGTAGTAGGGACAGAGGCACCGGGGAGCTGTTTTTT. It yields the protein CASSRDRGTGELFF.

This clone has only one observation. This chain uses TRBV6-6 with TRBJ1-2, with D possibly being TRBD1 (5 bases). The CDR3 totals 16 residues. CDR1 is MNHNY and CDR2 is SVGAGI in the germline V gene (reference sequence). V was cut by 5 bases and J by 1 base, with 17 bases left in between. CDR3 sequence: CASSPRAREVNYGYTF. In DNA form, the CDR3 reads TGTGCCAGCAGTCCCAGGGCCCGCGAAGTTAACTATGGCTACACCTTC.

The genes are TRBV27 and TRBJ2-2, with 11 nucleotides matching TRBD2. Losses at the gene ends were 4 bases for V and 5 bases for J; bases not matched to a gene: 6. From germline, CDR1 is MNHEY and CDR2 SMNVEV (reference sequence). The CDR3 extends over 16 amino acids. Written as DNA, the CDR3 is TGTGCCAGCAGTTACTTTAGCGGGAGGGCTACCGGGGAGCTGTTTTTT. Protein: CASSYFSGRATGELFF.

The CDR3 DNA is TGTGCCAGCAGCTTAGCGGGAGGGCCAAACATTCAGTACTTC. Encoded protein: CASSLAGGPNIQYF. The chain is built from TRBV7-3 and TRBJ2-4; 9 nucleotides match TRBD2. The CDR3 is 14 amino acids. Germline-derived CDR1 and CDR2 are SGHTA and FQGTGA. V shed 2 bases, J shed 6 bases, and the junction held 2 bases outside the gene matches.

The rearrangement joins TRBV6-1 to TRBJ2-5; tentatively, D is TRBD2 (7 bases). The CDR3 runs to 13 residues. The V and J ends lost 6 bases and 5 bases respectively, with 13 bases between them. Germline CDR1 and CDR2: MNHNS and SASEGT. In DNA form, the CDR3 reads TGTGCCAGCAGGGGAGGGGGACGGGAGACCCAGTACTTC. This encodes CASRGGGRETQYF.

The V gene is TRBV6-1, the J gene TRBJ1-1; TRBD1 matches at 8 bases. CDR1 is MNHNS, CDR2 SASEGT, per germline. Trimming at V came to 1 base and at J to 3 bases, leaving 10 bases not matched to a gene. The CDR3 spans 17 residues. As DNA, the CDR3 is TGTGCCAGCAGTGAAGGAGGGGCAGGGGGCGTCGACACTGAAGCTTTCTTT. Encoded protein: CASSEGGAGGVDTEAFF.

The gene calls are TRBV5-1 and TRBJ1-3; no clear D gene. The CDR3 totals 16 residues. CDR1 and CDR2 from the germline V gene are SGHRS and YFSETQ. Trimming took off 2 bases at V and 0 bases at J, with 12 bases between the two ends. CDR3 region: CASSLPVSDSGNTIYF. In nucleotides, the CDR3 is TGCGCCAGCAGCTTACCAGTCTCCGACTCTGGAAACACCATATATTTT.